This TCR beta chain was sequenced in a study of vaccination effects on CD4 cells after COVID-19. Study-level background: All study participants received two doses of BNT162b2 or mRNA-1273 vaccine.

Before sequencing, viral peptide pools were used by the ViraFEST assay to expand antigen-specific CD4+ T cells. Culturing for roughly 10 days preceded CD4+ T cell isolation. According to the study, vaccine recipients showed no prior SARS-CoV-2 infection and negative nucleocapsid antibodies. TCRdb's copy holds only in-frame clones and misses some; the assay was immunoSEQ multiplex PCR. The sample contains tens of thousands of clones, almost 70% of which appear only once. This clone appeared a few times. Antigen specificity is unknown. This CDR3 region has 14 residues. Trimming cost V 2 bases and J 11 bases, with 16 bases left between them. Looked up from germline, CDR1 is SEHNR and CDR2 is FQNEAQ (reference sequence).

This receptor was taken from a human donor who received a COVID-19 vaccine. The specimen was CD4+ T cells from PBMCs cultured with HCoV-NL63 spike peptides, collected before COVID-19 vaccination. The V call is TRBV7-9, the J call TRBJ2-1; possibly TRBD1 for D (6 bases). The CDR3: CASSLPIDTGQQFF. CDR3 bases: TGTGCCAGCAGCTTACCAATAGACACAGGGCAGCAGTTCTTC.